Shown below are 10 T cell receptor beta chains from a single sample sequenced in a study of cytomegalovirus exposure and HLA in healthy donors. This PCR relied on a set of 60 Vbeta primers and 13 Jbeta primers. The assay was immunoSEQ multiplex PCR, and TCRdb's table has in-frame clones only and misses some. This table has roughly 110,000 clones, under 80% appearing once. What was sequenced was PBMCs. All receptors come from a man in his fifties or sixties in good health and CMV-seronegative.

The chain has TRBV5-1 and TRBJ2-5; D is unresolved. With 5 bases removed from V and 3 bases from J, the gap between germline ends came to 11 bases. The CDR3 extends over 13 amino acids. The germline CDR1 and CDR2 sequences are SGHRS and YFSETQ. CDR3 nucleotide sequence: TGCGCCAGCAGGTCGACTGCAGAAGAGACCCAGTACTTC. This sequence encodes CASRSTAEETQYF.

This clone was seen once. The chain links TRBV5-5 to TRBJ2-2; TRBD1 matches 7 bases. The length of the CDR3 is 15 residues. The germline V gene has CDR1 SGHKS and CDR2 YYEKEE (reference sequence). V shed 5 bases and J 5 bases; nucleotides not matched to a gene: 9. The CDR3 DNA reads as TGTGCCAGCAGACAAAGCACACAGGGGACCGGGGAGCTGTTTTTT. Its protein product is CASRQSTQGTGELFF.

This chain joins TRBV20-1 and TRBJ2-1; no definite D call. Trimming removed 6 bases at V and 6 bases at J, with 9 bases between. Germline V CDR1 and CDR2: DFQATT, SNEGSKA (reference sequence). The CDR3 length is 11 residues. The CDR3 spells CSAERGNEQFF. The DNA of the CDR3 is TGCAGTGCGGAGCGAGGCAATGAGCAGTTCTTC.

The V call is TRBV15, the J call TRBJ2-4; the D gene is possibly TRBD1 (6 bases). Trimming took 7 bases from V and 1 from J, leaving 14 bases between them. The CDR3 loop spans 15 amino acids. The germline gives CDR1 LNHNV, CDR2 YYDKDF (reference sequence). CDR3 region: CATTLPGAAKNIQYF. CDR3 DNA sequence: TGTGCCACCACCCTGCCAGGGGCCGCCAAAAACATTCAGTACTTC. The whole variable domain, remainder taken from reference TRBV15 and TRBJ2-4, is DAMVIQNPRYQVTQFGKPVTLSCSQTLNHNVMYWYQQKSSQAPKLLFHYYDKDFNNEADTPDNFQSRRPNTSFCFLDIRSPGLGDTAMYLCATTLPGAAKNIQYFGAGTRLSVL.

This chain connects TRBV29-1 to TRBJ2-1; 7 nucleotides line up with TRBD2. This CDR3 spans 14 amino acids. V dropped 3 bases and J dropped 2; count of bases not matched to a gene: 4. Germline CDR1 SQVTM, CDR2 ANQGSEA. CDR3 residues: CSVEARGTYNEQFF. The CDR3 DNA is TGCAGCGTTGAGGCGCGGGGGACCTACAATGAGCAGTTCTTC.

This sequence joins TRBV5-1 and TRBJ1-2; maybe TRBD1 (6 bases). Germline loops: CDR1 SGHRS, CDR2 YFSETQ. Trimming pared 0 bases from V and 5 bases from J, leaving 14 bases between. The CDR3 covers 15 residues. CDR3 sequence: CASSLEAGVRYGYTF. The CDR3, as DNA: TGCGCCAGCAGCTTGGAGGCAGGGGTTCGATATGGCTACACCTTC.

CDR3 sequence (DNA): TGTGCCAGCAGCTTCGGCAGGGAAGCCTACAATGAGCAGTTCTTC. This encodes CASSFGREAYNEQFF. V gene TRBV7-3 combines with J gene TRBJ2-1; TRBD1 might be the D (5 bases). Germline V gives CDR1 SGHTA, CDR2 FQGTGA. The CDR3 is made up of 15 amino acids. Trimming removed 3 bases from V and 2 bases from J, with 11 bases in between.

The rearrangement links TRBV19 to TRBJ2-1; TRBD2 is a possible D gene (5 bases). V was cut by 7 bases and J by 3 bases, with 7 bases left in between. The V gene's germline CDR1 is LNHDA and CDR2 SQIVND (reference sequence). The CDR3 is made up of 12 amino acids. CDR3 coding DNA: TGTGCCAGTACGGGGAGCTACAATGAGCAGTTCTTC. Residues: CASTGSYNEQFF.

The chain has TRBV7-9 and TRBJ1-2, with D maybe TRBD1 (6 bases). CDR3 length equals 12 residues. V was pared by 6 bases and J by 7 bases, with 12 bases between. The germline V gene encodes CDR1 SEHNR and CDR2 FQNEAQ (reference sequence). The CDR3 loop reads CASREGESGYTF. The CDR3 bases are TGTGCCAGCAGAGAGGGGGAGAGTGGCTACACCTTC.

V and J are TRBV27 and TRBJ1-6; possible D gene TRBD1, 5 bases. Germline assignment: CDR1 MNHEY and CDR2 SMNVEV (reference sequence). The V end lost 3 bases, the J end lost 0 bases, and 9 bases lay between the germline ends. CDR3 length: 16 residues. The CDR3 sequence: CASSFRQSSYNSPLHF. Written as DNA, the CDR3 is TGTGCCAGCAGTTTCCGACAGAGCTCCTATAATTCACCCCTCCACTTT.